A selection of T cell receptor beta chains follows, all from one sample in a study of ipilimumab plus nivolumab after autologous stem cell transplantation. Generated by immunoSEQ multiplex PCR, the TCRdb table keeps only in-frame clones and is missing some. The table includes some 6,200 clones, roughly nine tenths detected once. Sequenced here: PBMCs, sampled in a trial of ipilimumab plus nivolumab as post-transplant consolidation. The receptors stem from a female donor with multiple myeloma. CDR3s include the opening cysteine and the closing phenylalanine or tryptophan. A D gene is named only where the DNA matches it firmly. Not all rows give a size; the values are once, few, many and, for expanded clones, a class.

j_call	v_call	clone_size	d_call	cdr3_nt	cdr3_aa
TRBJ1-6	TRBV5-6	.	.	TGTGCCAGCAGCTTGGTAGGCAGGGTCGAATCACCCCTCCACTTT	CASSLVGRVESPLHF
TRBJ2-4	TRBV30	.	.	TGTGCCTGCTCCTCGGGGCTAGGAAACATTCAGTACTTC	CACSSGLGNIQYF
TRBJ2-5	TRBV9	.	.	TGTGCCAGCAGCGTAGAGCCCGGGACGCAGACCCAGTACTTC	CASSVEPGTQTQYF
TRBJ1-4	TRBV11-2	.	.	TGTGCCAGCAGCCTACAAGCAACTAATGAAAAACTGTTTTTT	CASSLQATNEKLFF
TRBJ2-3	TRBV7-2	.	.	TGTGCCAGCAGCTTAGATGGCACGGGACCGCCCACAGATACGCAGTATTTT	CASSLDGTGPPTDTQYF
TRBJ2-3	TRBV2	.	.	TGTGCCAGCAGACCACAGGGTTTGTCAGATACGCAGTATTTT	CASRPQGLSDTQYF
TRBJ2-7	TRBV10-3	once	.	TGTGCCATCAGTGTCAGCAGGGAATCTGGCGAGCAGTACTTC	CAISVSRESGEQYF
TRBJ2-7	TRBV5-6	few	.	TGTGCCAGCAGCTTGTACAGGGACGAGCAGTACTTC	CASSLYRDEQYF
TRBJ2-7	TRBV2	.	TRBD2	TGTGCCAGCACCTTCTACGGCGGGAGGGCGTACGAGCAGTACTTC	CASTFYGGRAYEQYF
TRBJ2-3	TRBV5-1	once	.	TGCGCCAGCAGCTTGGGGATGCAGGGAGATACGCAGTATTTT	CASSLGMQGDTQYF
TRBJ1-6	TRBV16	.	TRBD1	TGTGCCAGCAGCCAAAACAGGGGAGGTGTTTCACCCCTCCACTTT	CASSQNRGGVSPLHF
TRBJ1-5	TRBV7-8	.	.	TGTGCCAGCAGCTTAGAGGACTGGGGTGATCAGCCCCAGCATTTT	CASSLEDWGDQPQHF
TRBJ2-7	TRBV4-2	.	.	TGTGCCAGCAGCCAAGTAGGGTCGGGGGCCGAGCAGTACTTC	CASSQVGSGAEQYF
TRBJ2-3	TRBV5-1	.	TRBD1	TGCGCCAGCGGGACAGGGGCCACAGATACGCAGTATTTT	CASGTGATDTQYF
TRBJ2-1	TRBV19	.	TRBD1	TGTGCCAGTATACGGACAGGGTTTCCTCCACAGCAGTTCTTC	CASIRTGFPPQQFF
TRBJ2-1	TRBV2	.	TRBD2	TGTGCCGGCTCCGGGACTAGCGGGAGCAATGAGCAGTTCTTC	CAGSGTSGSNEQFF
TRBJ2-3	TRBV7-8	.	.	TGTGCCAGCAGCACGGGGGCGGATACGCAGTATTTT	CASSTGADTQYF
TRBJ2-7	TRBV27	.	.	TGTGCCAGCAGTATAAGTAAATCCTACGAGCAGTACTTC	CASSISKSYEQYF
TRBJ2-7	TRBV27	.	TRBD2	TGTGCCAGCAGTTTAGTGGGACTAGCCTACGAGCAGTACTTC	CASSLVGLAYEQYF
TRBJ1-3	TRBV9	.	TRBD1	TGTGCCAGCAGCGCTGGGGACAGACCATACTCTGGAAACACCATATATTTT	CASSAGDRPYSGNTIYF
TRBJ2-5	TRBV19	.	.	TGTGCCAGTAGAGGCGGGGAGGAGACCCAGTACTTC	CASRGGEETQYF
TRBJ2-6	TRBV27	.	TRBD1	TGTGCCAGCAGTTTAGGGGCGACAGGGAAACCCCCCGGGGCCAACGTCCTGACTTTC	CASSLGATGKPPGANVLTF
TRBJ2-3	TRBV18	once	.	TGTGCCAGCTCTGGGGGAGATACGCAGTATTTT	CASSGGDTQYF
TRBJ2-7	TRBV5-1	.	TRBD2	TGCGCCAGCAGCTTGGGTGGACTAGCTGACGAGCAGTACTTC	CASSLGGLADEQYF
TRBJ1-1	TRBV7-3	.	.	TGTGCCAGCAGCAGCCCAGGACGAACTGAAGCTTTCTTT	CASSSPGRTEAFF
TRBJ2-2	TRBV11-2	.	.	TGTGCCAGCAGCTTAGATGGGGGGCCCGGGGAGCTGTTTTTT	CASSLDGGPGELFF
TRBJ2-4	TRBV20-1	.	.	TGCAGTGCTAGCGTCATGAACATTCAGTACTTC	CSASVMNIQYF
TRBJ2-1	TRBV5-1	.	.	TGCGCCAGCAGCTTGTCTAGCCCCTACAATGAGCAGTTCTTC	CASSLSSPYNEQFF
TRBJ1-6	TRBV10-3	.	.	TGTGCCATCAGTGTTAACAGGGATTCTTATAATTCACCCCTCCACTTT	CAISVNRDSYNSPLHF
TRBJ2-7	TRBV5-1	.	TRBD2	TGCGCCAGCAGCTTGGCCGGACTAGCGGGAGCGACCTACGAGCAGTACTTC	CASSLAGLAGATYEQYF
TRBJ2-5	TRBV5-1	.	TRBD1	TGCGCCAGCAGCCCCGCGCCGGACAGGCGAGAGACCCAGTACTTC	CASSPAPDRRETQYF
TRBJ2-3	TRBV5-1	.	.	TGCGCCAGCAGGGAGACCCAGGAAAATACGCAGTATTTT	CASRETQENTQYF
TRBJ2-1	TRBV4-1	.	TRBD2	TGCGCCAGCAGCCAAGATCGGAGCGAAGCGGGAAGATACAATGAGCAGTTCTTC	CASSQDRSEAGRYNEQFF
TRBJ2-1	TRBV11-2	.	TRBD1	TGTGCCAGCAGCTTAAATTTGGGGACAGGGTACAATGAGCAGTTCTTC	CASSLNLGTGYNEQFF
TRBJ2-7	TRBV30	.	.	TGTGCCTGGAGTGTACTAGCCTACGAGCAGTACTTC	CAWSVLAYEQYF
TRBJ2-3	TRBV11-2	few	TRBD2	TGTGCCAGCAGCTTTCTAGCGGCCACTAGCACAGATACGCAGTATTTT	CASSFLAATSTDTQYF
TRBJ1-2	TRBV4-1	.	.	TGCGCCAGCAGCCAAGATCAAAGGGAACTAAACTATGGCTACACCTTC	CASSQDQRELNYGYTF
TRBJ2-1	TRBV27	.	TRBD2	TGTGCCAGCAGTTTATTACGGGAGGGCCCGAATGAGCAGTTCTTC	CASSLLREGPNEQFF
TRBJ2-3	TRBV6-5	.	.	TGTGCCAGCAGTTACTCTAACAAACTACTAGTCAATTTT	CASSYSNKLLVNF
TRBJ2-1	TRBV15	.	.	TGTGCCACCAGCCGCGGGCGACCCGGCGGGAACAATGAGCAGTTCTTC	CATSRGRPGGNNEQFF
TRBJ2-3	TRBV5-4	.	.	TGTGCCAGCAGCGGGACTTCGGCAGATACGCAGTATTTT	CASSGTSADTQYF
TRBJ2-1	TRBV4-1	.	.	TGCGCCAGCAGCCAGGAAAACAGGGTCTATGAGCAGTTCTTC	CASSQENRVYEQFF
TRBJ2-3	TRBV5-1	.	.	TGCGCCACCTCGGGACAAGGCTCAGATACGCAGTATTTT	CATSGQGSDTQYF
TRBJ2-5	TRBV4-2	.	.	TGTGCCAGCAGCCAAGCTACGGGCTGGGAGACCCAGTACTTC	CASSQATGWETQYF
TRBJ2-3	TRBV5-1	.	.	TGCGCCAGCAGCTTGGGGGGAGCCAAAGATACGCAGTATTTT	CASSLGGAKDTQYF